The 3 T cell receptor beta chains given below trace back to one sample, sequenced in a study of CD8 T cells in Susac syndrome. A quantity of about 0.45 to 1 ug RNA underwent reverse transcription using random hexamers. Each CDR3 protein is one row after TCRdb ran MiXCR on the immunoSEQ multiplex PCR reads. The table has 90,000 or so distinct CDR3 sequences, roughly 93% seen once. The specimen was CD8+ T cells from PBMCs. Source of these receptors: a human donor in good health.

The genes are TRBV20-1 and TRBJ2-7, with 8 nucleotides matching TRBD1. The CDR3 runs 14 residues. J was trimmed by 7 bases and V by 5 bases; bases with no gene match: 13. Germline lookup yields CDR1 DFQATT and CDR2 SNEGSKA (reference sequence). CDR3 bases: TGCAGTGCTCCCATCACTCAGGGGGCGCGGGAGCAGTACTTC. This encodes CSAPITQGAREQYF.

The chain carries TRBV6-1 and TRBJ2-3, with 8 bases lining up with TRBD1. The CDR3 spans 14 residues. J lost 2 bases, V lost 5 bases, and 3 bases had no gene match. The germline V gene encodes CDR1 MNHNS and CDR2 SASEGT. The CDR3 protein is CASSQTGDTDTQYF. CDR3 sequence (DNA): TGTGCCAGCAGTCAGACAGGGGACACAGATACGCAGTATTTT.

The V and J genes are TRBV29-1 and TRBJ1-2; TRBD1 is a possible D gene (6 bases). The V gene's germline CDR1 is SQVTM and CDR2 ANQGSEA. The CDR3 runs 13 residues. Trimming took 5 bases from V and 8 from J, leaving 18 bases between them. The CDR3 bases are TGCAGCGTTCGGACAGCGGCTGACAGGGGCTACACCTTC. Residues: CSVRTAADRGYTF.